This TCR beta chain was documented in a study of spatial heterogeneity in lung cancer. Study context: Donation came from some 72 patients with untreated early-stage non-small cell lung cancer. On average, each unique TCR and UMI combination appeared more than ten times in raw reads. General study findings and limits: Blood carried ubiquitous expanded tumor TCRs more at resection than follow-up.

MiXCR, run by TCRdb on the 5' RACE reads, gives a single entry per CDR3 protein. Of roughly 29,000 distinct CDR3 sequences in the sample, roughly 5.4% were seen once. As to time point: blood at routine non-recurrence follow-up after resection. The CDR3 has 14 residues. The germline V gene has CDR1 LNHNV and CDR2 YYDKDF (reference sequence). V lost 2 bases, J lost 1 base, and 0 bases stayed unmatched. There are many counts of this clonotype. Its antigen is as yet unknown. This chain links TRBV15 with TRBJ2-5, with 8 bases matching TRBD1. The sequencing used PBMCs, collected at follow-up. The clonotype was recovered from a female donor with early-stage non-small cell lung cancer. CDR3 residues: CATSRQGAQETQYF. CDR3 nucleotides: TGTGCCACCAGCAGACAGGGGGCCCAAGAGACCCAGTACTTC.